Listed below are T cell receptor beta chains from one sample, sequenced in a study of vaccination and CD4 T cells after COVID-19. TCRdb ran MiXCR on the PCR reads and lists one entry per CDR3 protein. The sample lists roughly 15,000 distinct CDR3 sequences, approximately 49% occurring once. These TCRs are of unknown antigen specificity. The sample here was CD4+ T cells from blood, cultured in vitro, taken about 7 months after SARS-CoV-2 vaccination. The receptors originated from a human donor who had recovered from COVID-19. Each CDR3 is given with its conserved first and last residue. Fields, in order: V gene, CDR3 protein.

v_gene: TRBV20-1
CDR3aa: CSWWAGSPLYEQYF

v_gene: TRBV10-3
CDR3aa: CAISEGQPYYNEQFF

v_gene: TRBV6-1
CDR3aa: CASRILAHNEQFF

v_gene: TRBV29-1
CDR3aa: CSVEAGGSRNTIYF

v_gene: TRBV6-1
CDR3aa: CASRRLAGGSEQYF

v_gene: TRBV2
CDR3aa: CAKGGLAKTQYF

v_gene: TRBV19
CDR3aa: CASSPGPLRYGYTF

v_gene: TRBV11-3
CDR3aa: CASSYDKNTEAFF

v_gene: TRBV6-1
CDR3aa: CASSERQGFYQPQHF

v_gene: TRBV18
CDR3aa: CASSPAVPRETQYF

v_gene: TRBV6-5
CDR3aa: CASSYSGRDQPQHF

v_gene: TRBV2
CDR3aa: CASSRDITLDGYTF

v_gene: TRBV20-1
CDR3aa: CSARDHRGDQPQHF

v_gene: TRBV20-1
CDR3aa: CSAWSRDSGSPLHF

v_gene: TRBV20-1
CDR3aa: CSARGAGGGIYNEQFF

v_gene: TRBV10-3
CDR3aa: CAISERQGGRDTQYF

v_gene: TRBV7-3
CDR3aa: CASSFIAGGPENEQFF

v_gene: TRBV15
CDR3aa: CATSRDLWSEQYF

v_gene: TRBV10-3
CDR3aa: CAISEGLAGVKETQYF

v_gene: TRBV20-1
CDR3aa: CSANRQGTGTEAFF

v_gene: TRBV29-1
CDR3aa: CSVDLRLGGPRAFF

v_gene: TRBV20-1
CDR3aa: CSASWQGNEQYF

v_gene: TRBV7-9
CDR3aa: CASSLALAGDIGELFF

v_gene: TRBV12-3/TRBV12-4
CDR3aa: CASTKAGYGDGYTF

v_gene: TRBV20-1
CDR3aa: CSARAGQLIGFF

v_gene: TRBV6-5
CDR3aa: CASSYNKDYGYTF

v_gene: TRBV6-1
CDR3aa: CASSEYGGGGCTF

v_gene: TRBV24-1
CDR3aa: CATSEERQGYEQYF

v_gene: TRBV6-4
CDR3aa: CASSDSRGGSDTQYF

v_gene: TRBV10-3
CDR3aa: CAISERDGGVSPLHF

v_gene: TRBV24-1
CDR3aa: CATSDSSRTGGPYNEQFF

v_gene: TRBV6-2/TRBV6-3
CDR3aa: CASRRGLNTEAFF

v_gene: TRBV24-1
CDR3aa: CATRRTSGRHFQETQYF

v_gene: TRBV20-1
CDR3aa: CSANIGGDQPQHF

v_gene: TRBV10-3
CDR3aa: CAISLDRGSGYTF

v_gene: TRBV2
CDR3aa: CASMGTGNYGYTF

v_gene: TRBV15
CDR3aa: CATSRDIRVTPLHF

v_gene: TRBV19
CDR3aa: CASSKVRDTDTQYF

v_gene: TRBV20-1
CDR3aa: CSASVTDNTEAFF

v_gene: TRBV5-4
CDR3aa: CASSIWIQNTEAFF

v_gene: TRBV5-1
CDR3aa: CASSLTLAGGPNEQFF

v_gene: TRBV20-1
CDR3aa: CSATGGRDTQYF

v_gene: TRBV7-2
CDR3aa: CASSFPRGGDSYNEQFF

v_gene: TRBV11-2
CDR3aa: CASSFESLETQYF

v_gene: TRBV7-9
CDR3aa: CASSSDRASESQYF

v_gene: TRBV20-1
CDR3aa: CSAVFGGGSDTQYF

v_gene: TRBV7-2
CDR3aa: CASSLEVRVNEQYF

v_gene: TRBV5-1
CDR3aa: CASSLKAGWTKFF

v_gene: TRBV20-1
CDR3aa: CSATTANTEAFF

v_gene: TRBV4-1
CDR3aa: CASSQGLAEYQETQYF

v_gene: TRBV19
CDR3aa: CATDRRGGTEAFF

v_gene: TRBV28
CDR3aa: CASSLYRQPQHF

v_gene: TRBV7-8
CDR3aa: CASSSQGFAEKLFF

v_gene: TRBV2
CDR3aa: CASSWDSSNQPQHF

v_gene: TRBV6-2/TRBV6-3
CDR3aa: CASSRTDGNYGYTF

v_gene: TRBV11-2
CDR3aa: CASSLGRGRGYTF